The clone carrying this TCR beta chain was picked up many times. No antigen is known for it. One entry per CDR3 protein results from TCRdb running MiXCR on the 5' RACE reads. Of roughly 300,000 distinct CDR3 sequences in the sample, less than 9.5% were seen once. The data derive from a study of CD8 T cells in ankylosing spondylitis. Overall study results and limits: Significant enrichment of disease-linked clones was reported in matched ankylosing spondylitis synovial fluid. What appeared characteristic of ankylosing spondylitis blood was a TCR beta motif of under 10 highly homologous variants. Previously reported in reactive arthritis synovial fluid and blood were some of the motif variants. The authors found the disease-linked clones to be CD8+ and relatively rare in peripheral blood.

CDR1 is SGHAT, CDR2 FQNNGV, per germline. The V end was cut by 4 bases, the J end by 1 base, with 16 bases between. CDR3 length: 17 amino acids. The V gene is TRBV11-2, the J gene TRBJ2-2; D could derive from TRBD1 or TRBD2 (5 bases each). Sequencing was carried out using blood, either unsorted or a sorted T cell fraction (not recorded which). The TCR sequence derives from a male donor with ankylosing spondylitis. DNA for the CDR3: TGTGCCAGCAGCTCGGACCCGGGACGGATGAACACCGGGGAGCTGTTTTTT. Residues: CASSSDPGRMNTGELFF. Full variable domain (remainder filled in from reference TRBV11-2 and TRBJ2-2): EAGVAQSPRYKIIEKRQSVAFWCNPISGHATLYWYQQILGQGPKLLIQFQNNGVVDDSQLPKDRFSAERLKGVDSTLKIQPAKLEDSAVYLCASSSDPGRMNTGELFFGEGSRLTVL.